Below, one T cell receptor (beta chain) is given with its context. Its antigen target is currently unknown. One base away there is no much larger clone; base qualities are not given. Participants in the prospective study were aged about 18 to 89 years, lived in under 30 United States geographic areas, and enrolled through a virtual design. In the prospective study, cohorts were assigned on the basis of participant-reported clinical history obtained from a screening survey and a study questionnaire. In the prospective study, whole blood, serum and a nasopharyngeal or oropharyngeal swab were collected from each participant by mobile phlebotomists. Additional blood draws and questionnaires over an approximately two-month period could optionally be provided by prospective study participants. Blood samples from the prospective study were shipped frozen or at room temperature prior to DNA extraction. The immunoSEQ Assay, a bias-controlled multiplex PCR, was used to amplify TCRbeta CDR3 regions from genomic DNA. As for the authors' bioinformatics: Within the assay, amplification of reference gene primers was used to estimate how many nucleated cells each sample contained. To quantify the absolute abundance of each unique TCRbeta CDR3 rearrangement, sequence reads were collapsed and filtered. For each sample, productive Simpson clonality was calculated by taking the square root of Simpson's diversity index across productive rearrangements. Not all clones reach the TCRdb copy of this immuneACCESS table, which keeps in-frame sequences only. Checked studies attribute under half of the gap to unresolved V genes and leave the rest unexplained. V, J and clone size derive from that table, while D and trimming were established from the DNA sequence. Recorded for this sample are about 170,000 clones; less than 80% of them occurred a single time. The leading ten clones occupy about 20% of the sample.

The CDR3, from cysteine to phenylalanine, totals 18 residues. Only CDR3 DNA is held: 54 bases, read in frame from base 1. V loses 2 bases, J loses 4 bases, and the germline ends lie 23 bases apart. CDR1 and CDR2 (MNHEY, SMNVEV) derive from the germline V gene (reference sequence). These data are taken from a study of blood T cell repertoires in COVID-19 (TCRdb year 2020). Regarding the complete study: For ImmuneRACE Cohort 3, a participant was defined as recovered based on two consecutive negative NP/OP PCR tests, clearance by a healthcare professional, or resolution of symptoms. Samples from collaborators originated in the United States, Italy and Spain and spanned both the acute and convalescent phases of COVID-19. The prospective study material was composed of cDNA or gDNA derived from T cells, B-cell-depleted T cells, or PBMCs. Subjects who had been exposed to COVID-19, were actively infected with it, or had recovered from it provided the deeply sampled blood TCRbeta repertoires that made up the dataset. A freely available public database, intended as a resource for researchers studying the immune response to SARS-CoV-2, is where the repertoires were released. Samples were obtained from the ongoing ImmuneRACE study (first 160 participants) and from about 1,300 subjects provided by 6 global collaborators. A de-identified subject ID, COVID-19 status, age in years and sex were almost always included in the sample metadata. Where available, HLA class I and class II types were taken from metadata supplied by the sample provider and were not determined by assay-based typing. The investigation overall reported the following: The amount of clinical and demographic metadata varied by source and participant and was provided uncurated.

This TCR was recovered from a woman aged 65 to 85 in a cohort exposed to, infected with or recovered from COVID-19 (not recorded which). Sequencing used PBMCs or T cells enriched from blood (not recorded which). Recombination connected TRBV27 to TRBJ1-2; TRBD1 is a possible D gene, resting on 6 matching bases. Here the CDR3 is given as CASSLKPTLAGEGYGYTF. The DNA reads TGTGCCAGCAGTTTAAAACCTACCCTAGCAGGGGAGGGCTATGGCTACACCTTC.